This TCR beta chain came from a study of blood T cell repertoires in COVID-19. Study summary: From the United States, Italy and Spain came samples of acute and convalescent COVID-19. PBMCs, B-cell-depleted T cells, or T cells provided the cDNA or gDNA that made up the material.

Here immunoSEQ multiplex PCR was the method, and the copy in TCRdb shows in-frame clones only, minus some. This table holds 200,000 to 300,000 clones, approximately 86% found once. It was during active infection that Seattle patients were enrolled and then longitudinally followed. Trimming removed 2 bases from V and 5 bases from J, with 19 bases in between. The CDR3 length is 15 residues. Germline CDR1 and CDR2: GTSNPN and SVGIG (reference sequence). Sequencing used peripheral blood. J is TRBJ2-7 and V is TRBV30; no reliable D call. This TCR derives from a woman in her sixties or seventies with COVID-19, enrolled during active disease. The CDR3 DNA reads as TGTGCCTGGAGTAAAAAGACACAAACTGGCAACGAGCAGTACTTC. This translates into CAWSKKTQTGNEQYF.